A selection of T cell receptor beta chains follows, all from one sample in a study of cytomegalovirus exposure and HLA in healthy donors. TCRdb keeps only in-frame clones here, not all; method: immunoSEQ multiplex PCR. The table lists about 100,000 clones, around 82% of them singletons. Specimen: PBMCs. All receptors derive from an older woman in good health and CMV-seronegative. The CDR3 runs from the conserved cysteine through the conserved F or W. The D gene is left open where the match is weak. Expanded clones get a size class; other rows say once, few or many, or leave the size out.

D	size	V	J	DNA	CDR3
-	-	TRBV7-2	TRBJ2-5	TGTGCCAGCAGCTTAGACGGCGGAGAGACCCAGTACTTC	CASSLDGGETQYF
-	-	TRBV7-2	TRBJ2-2	TGTGCCAGCAGCTTAAGGGCTAGCCTCCTGGGCACCGGGGAGCTGTTTTTT	CASSLRASLLGTGELFF
-	few	TRBV15	TRBJ1-6	TGTGCCACCAGCAGAGATGGAGGGAGCTCCTATAATTCACCCCTCCACTTT	CATSRDGGSSYNSPLHF
-	-	TRBV5-8	TRBJ2-2	TGTGCCAGTCAACCCCGGGGGGCGGGAACCGGGGAGCTGTTTTTT	CASQPRGAGTGELFF
TRBD1	once	TRBV6-6	TRBJ1-1	TGTGCCAGCAATGAGCCGGGACAGGGGGCGATGAGTGAAGCTTTCTTT	CASNEPGQGAMSEAFF
-	-	TRBV7-5	TRBJ1-5	TGTGCCAGAAGCTCAATGGACAGGGGGGATCAGCCCCAGCATTTT	CARSSMDRGDQPQHF
TRBD1	-	TRBV29-1	TRBJ2-5	TGCAGCGTTGCTTGGACAGGACAAGAGACCCAGTACTTC	CSVAWTGQETQYF
TRBD1	-	TRBV7-9	TRBJ2-7	TGTGCCAGCAGCTCACAGGGGGCACCCTACGAGCAGTACTTC	CASSSQGAPYEQYF
TRBD1	-	TRBV19	TRBJ1-5	TGTGCCAGTAGTATTGCCCGGACAGGTGGAAGCAATCAGCCCCAGCATTTT	CASSIARTGGSNQPQHF
TRBD1	-	TRBV19	TRBJ1-3	TGTGCCAGTAGTTCGGGACAGGACTATGGAAACACCATATATTTT	CASSSGQDYGNTIYF
TRBD2	-	TRBV6-1	TRBJ2-7	TGTGCCAGCAGCGGGGGACTAGCGCATGCCTACGAGCAGTACTTC	CASSGGLAHAYEQYF
TRBD2	few	TRBV2	TRBJ2-5	TGTGCCAGCGGTGCTAGCGGGCAAGTAGGCCAGTACTTC	CASGASGQVGQYF
-	-	TRBV28	TRBJ1-1	TGTGCCAGCAGGAGTAACACTGAAGCTTTCTTT	CASRSNTEAFF
TRBD1	few	TRBV2	TRBJ1-5	TGTGCCAGCAGAGGGGGCTACAATCAGCCCCAGCATTTT	CASRGGYNQPQHF
-	-	TRBV15	TRBJ1-2	TGTGCCACCAGCAGAGTATCCCCCTATGACAGAAAGAATAACTATGGCTACACCTTC	CATSRVSPYDRKNNYGYTF
-	-	TRBV11-3	TRBJ2-2	TGTGCCAGCAGCTTCTCAGCGGCTAACACCGGGGAGCTGTTTTTT	CASSFSAANTGELFF
-	-	TRBV10-3	TRBJ1-1	TGTGCCATCAGTGAGGGGGGCATTCCCACTGAAGCTTTCTTT	CAISEGGIPTEAFF
-	once	TRBV5-5	TRBJ2-5	TGTGCCAGCAGCGTCAGGGAACCCCGGGAGACCCAGTACTTC	CASSVREPRETQYF
TRBD1	-	TRBV7-2	TRBJ2-7	TGTGCCAGCAGCTTAGTGTGGACAGGACAATACGAGCAGTACTTC	CASSLVWTGQYEQYF
-	-	TRBV28	TRBJ1-4	TGTGCCAGCAGTTTCCCCCAGATTGCAACTAATGAAAAACTGTTTTTT	CASSFPQIATNEKLFF
-	-	TRBV7-2	TRBJ1-2	TGTGCCAGCAGCTCGACAGGCTATGGCTACACCTTC	CASSSTGYGYTF
TRBD1	few	TRBV5-5	TRBJ2-7	TGTGCCAGCAGCCTAGGGACAGGGGGCGACGAGCAGTACTTC	CASSLGTGGDEQYF
TRBD1	-	TRBV10-3	TRBJ2-7	TGTGCCATCAGTGAGTTCCAGGGGGCGCGGTCCTACGAGCAGTACTTC	CAISEFQGARSYEQYF
TRBD1	-	TRBV6-5	TRBJ2-7	TGTGCCAGCAGATTTGCCGGGACAGGGAGGTACGAGCAGTACTTC	CASRFAGTGRYEQYF
TRBD1	-	TRBV6-6	TRBJ1-3	TGTGCCAGCAGTTTCGGGACAGGCCGCTCTGGAAACACCATATATTTT	CASSFGTGRSGNTIYF
-	-	TRBV5-1	TRBJ2-3	TGCGCCAGCAGCGCCAGGGCTTCTAGCACAGATACGCAGTATTTT	CASSARASSTDTQYF
TRBD1	-	TRBV28	TRBJ2-1	TGTGCCAGCAGTTTACCTGGGACAGGGTACCCCAATGAGCAGTTCTTC	CASSLPGTGYPNEQFF
TRBD1	few	TRBV5-4	TRBJ1-2	TGTGCCAGCAGCCTAGGGACAGGGAGGGACTATGGCTACACCTTC	CASSLGTGRDYGYTF
-	-	TRBV29-1	TRBJ2-1	TGCAGCTCGTTAGGGGGGGCCTACAATGAGCAGTTCTTC	CSSLGGAYNEQFF
-	once	TRBV6-5	TRBJ2-7	TGTGCCAGCAGTTATGGGGGGTCGGGGTACGAGCAGTACTTC	CASSYGGSGYEQYF
TRBD1	-	TRBV7-9	TRBJ2-5	TGTGCCAGCAGCGTAGGAGGGCGGACAGGGTGGGAGACCCAGTACTTC	CASSVGGRTGWETQYF
TRBD1	-	TRBV30	TRBJ1-4	TGTGCCTGGAGTATCGACAGGGAAGGAAGACTGTTTTTT	CAWSIDREGRLFF
-	-	TRBV4-3	TRBJ2-5	TGCGCCAGCAGCGCCGCGGGACAGACACAAGAGACCCAGTACTTC	CASSAAGQTQETQYF
TRBD2	-	TRBV30	TRBJ2-2	TGTGCCTGGAGTGTGGGTAGCGGGCGGAACACCGGGGAGCTGTTTTTT	CAWSVGSGRNTGELFF
TRBD1	-	TRBV9	TRBJ2-1	TGTGCCAGCAGCGTTAGGGACAGTTACAATGAGCAGTTCTTC	CASSVRDSYNEQFF
TRBD2	-	TRBV19	TRBJ2-7	TGTGCCAGTAGCCCCGGGGGGTCCTACGAGCAGTACTTC	CASSPGGSYEQYF
-	few	TRBV7-8	TRBJ1-2	TGTGCCAGCAGCTTAGGTCTAGGGGATGGGGGCTACACCTTC	CASSLGLGDGGYTF
-	-	TRBV4-1	TRBJ2-2	TGCGCCAGCAGCCAAGGATCCTTACTTAACACCGGGGAGCTGTTTTTT	CASSQGSLLNTGELFF
-	-	TRBV5-1	TRBJ2-1	TGCGCCAGCAGCTTGATGCGGAACAATGAGCAGTTCTTC	CASSLMRNNEQFF
-	-	TRBV27	TRBJ1-2	TGTGCCAGCAGTTTATCGGAGGGAGGTGGCTACACCTTC	CASSLSEGGGYTF
-	-	TRBV7-6	TRBJ2-3	TGTGCCAGCAGCTTAGGGACTACCCGGGACGGAGATACGCAGTATTTT	CASSLGTTRDGDTQYF
-	-	TRBV5-4	TRBJ2-7	TGTGCCGCAGCCGATGACCAGGGGAAGAGAAAGCAGTACTTC	CAAADDQGKRKQYF
-	-	TRBV6-1	TRBJ2-3	TGTGCCAGCAGTGACTCAGGGGTAGATACGCAGTATTTT	CASSDSGVDTQYF
TRBD1	-	TRBV6-5	TRBJ1-1	TGTGCCAGTTCCGCGGTAACAGGGGGAACTGAAGCTTTCTTT	CASSAVTGGTEAFF